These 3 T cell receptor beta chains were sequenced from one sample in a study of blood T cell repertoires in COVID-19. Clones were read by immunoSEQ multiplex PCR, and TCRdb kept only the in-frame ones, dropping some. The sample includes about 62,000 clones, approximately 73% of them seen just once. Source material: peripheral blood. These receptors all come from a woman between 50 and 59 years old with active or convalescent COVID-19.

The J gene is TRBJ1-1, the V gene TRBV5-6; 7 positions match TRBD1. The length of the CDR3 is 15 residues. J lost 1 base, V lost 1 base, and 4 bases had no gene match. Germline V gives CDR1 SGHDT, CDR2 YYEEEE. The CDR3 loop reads CASSLSWDRNTEAFF. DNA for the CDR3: TGTGCCAGCAGCTTGTCTTGGGACAGGAACACTGAAGCTTTCTTT.

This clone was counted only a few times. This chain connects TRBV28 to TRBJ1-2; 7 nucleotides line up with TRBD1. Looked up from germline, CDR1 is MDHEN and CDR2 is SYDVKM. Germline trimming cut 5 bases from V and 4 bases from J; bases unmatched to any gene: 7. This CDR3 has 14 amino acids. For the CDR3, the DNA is TGTGCCAGCAGTCCTATGGGGACAGTCTATGGCTACACCTTC. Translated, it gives CASSPMGTVYGYTF.

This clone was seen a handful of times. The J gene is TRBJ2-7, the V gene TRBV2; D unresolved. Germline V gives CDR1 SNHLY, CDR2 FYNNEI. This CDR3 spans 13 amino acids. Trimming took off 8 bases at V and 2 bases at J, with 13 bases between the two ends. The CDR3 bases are TGTGCCAGCGCCGCCGGTCAAACCTACGAGCAGTACTTC. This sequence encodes CASAAGQTYEQYF.